The 24 T cell receptor beta chains in this list originate from one sample, sequenced in a study of T cell responses to AZD1222 COVID-19 vaccine. Assay: immunoSEQ multiplex PCR; the TCRdb copy retains only in-frame clones and omits some. In the table there are about 78,000 clones, roughly 87% of which are singletons. The source material was peripheral blood, sampled on day 0 of MenACWY control vaccination. The receptors stem from an adult in good health.

CDR3 region: CSASNPTSGGGYNEQFF. DNA for the CDR3: TGCAGTGCTAGTAACCCGACTAGCGGGGGGGGTTACAATGAGCAGTTCTTC. The chain employs TRBV20-1 and TRBJ2-1; 14 bases agree with TRBD2. The CDR3 runs 17 residues. The junction had 8 bases not matched to a gene; V was cut back by 3 bases and J by 4 bases. Germline V gene data show CDR1 as DFQATT and CDR2 as SNEGSKA (reference sequence).

This clone occurred once. The chain links TRBV6-1 to TRBJ2-7; D is possibly TRBD1 or TRBD2 (6 bases each). The germline CDR1 and CDR2 sequences are MNHNS and SASEGT. Trimming took off 2 bases at V and 2 bases at J, with 16 bases between the two ends. The CDR3 runs to 16 residues. CDR3 loop: CASSERRGVIPYEQYF. CDR3 sequence (DNA): TGTGCCAGCAGTGAAAGGAGGGGGGTCATCCCCTACGAGCAGTACTTC.

The V call is TRBV18, the J call TRBJ2-7, with a possible D match to TRBD1 (6 bases). The germline V gene encodes CDR1 KGHSH and CDR2 LQKENI. This CDR3 is 17 amino acids long. Deletions cut 0 bases from V and 6 bases from J, with 21 bases between. Here the CDR3 DNA reads TGTGCCAGCTCACCACCGAAGCAGGGGTCCCACCTTTCCGAGCAGTACTTC. This sequence encodes CASSPPKQGSHLSEQYF.

This sequence joins TRBV3-1 (or the pseudogene TRBV3-2) and TRBJ1-6, with 8 bases that match TRBD1. Germline trimming cut 2 bases from V and 9 bases from J; bases unmatched to any gene: 12. Germline V gene data show CDR1 as LGHDT and CDR2 as YNNKEL (reference sequence). This CDR3 is 17 amino acids long. In nucleotides, the CDR3 is TGTGCCAGCAGCCAAAACTTAGGACAGGGACTCGGTTCACCCCTCCACTTT. This encodes CASSQNLGQGLGSPLHF.

The V gene is TRBV28, the J gene TRBJ1-5; TRBD1 is a possible D gene (5 bases). There are 14 residues in the CDR3. Trimming took 4 bases from V and 5 from J, leaving 12 bases between them. CDR1 is MDHEN and CDR2 is SYDVKM in the germline V gene. CDR3 nucleotides: TGTGCCAGCAGTTCCGTGACAGTCTATCAGCCCCAGCATTTT. Amino acid sequence: CASSSVTVYQPQHF.

The chain employs TRBV12-5 and TRBJ2-1; D is unresolved. The CDR3 sequence is 13 residues long. Trimming took 7 bases from V and 4 from J, leaving 11 bases between them. Germline V CDR1 and CDR2: LGHNT, FRNRAP. CDR3 sequence (DNA): TGTGCTAGTGCTTCATCGGGTTACAATGAGCAGTTCTTC. As protein: CASASSGYNEQFF.

The V gene is TRBV5-3, the J gene TRBJ1-6, with D perhaps matching TRBD1 (5 bases). TRBV5-3 is an ORF, and what it does is uncertain. The V end was cut by 4 bases, the J end by 10 bases, with 18 bases between. The CDR3 sequence is 15 residues long. The CDR3 nucleotides are TGTGCCAGAAGCCGCATGGGGAACTGGGACTCACCCCTCCACTTT. It encodes CARSRMGNWDSPLHF.

The chain couples TRBV3-1 (or the pseudogene TRBV3-2) to TRBJ2-7; 11 bases fit TRBD2. The ends lost 4 bases at V and 1 base at J; junction bases unmatched: 6. The V gene's germline CDR1 is LGHDT and CDR2 YNNKEL (reference sequence). CDR3 length equals 16 residues. The DNA for the CDR3 is TGTGCCAGCAGCCGGGGACTAGCGGTTGGATCCTACGAGCAGTACTTC. Its protein product is CASSRGLAVGSYEQYF.

This chain uses TRBV2 with TRBJ2-6, with D tentatively TRBD1 (5 bases). Germline V gene data show CDR1 as SNHLY and CDR2 as FYNNEI. Deletions cut 3 bases from V and 3 bases from J, with 9 bases between. The CDR3 totals 15 residues. CDR3 nucleotides: TGTGCCAGCAGTGACCAGGGAAGTGGGGCCAACGTCCTGACTTTC. Its protein product is CASSDQGSGANVLTF.

The genes are TRBV24-1 and TRBJ2-7; possible D gene TRBD2, 7 bases. CDR3 length: 14 amino acids. Trimming pared 2 bases from V and 4 bases from J, leaving 11 bases between. Germline lookup yields CDR1 KGHDR and CDR2 SFDVKD. Here the CDR3 DNA reads TGTGCCACCAGTGATTCGGGGGGCCGATACGAGCAGTACTTC. This translates into CATSDSGGRYEQYF.

The chain couples TRBV21-1 to TRBJ1-1; no check of the table's D call, TRBD1, against the DNA was made. TRBV21-1 is listed as a pseudogene. There are 12 residues in the CDR3. The CDR3 DNA is TGTCCCAATACAGGCCTGAACACTGAAGCTTTCTTT. Its protein product is CPNTGLNTEAFF.

The rearrangement links TRBV28 to TRBJ1-2; TRBD1 matches 7 bases. Trimming took 2 bases from V and 5 from J; bases not matched to a gene: 5. The CDR3 has 14 amino acids. Germline CDR1 is MDHEN and CDR2 is SYDVKM. The CDR3 spells CASSLPTGSYGYTF. The CDR3 DNA reads TGTGCCAGCAGTTTACCGACAGGGAGTTATGGCTACACCTTC.

The J gene is TRBJ1-5, the V gene TRBV20-1; no reliable D call. The germline CDR1 and CDR2 sequences are DFQATT and SNEGSKA (reference sequence). With 3 bases removed from V and 0 bases from J, the gap between germline ends came to 21 bases. The CDR3 is 18 residues long. In nucleotides, the CDR3 is TGCAGTGCTAGTCACCTCGGTGCAATGGTGAGTAGCAATCAGCCCCAGCATTTT. Its protein product is CSASHLGAMVSSNQPQHF.

This sequence joins TRBV14 and TRBJ2-5; 13 nucleotides line up with TRBD2. The germline CDR1 and CDR2 sequences are SGHDN and FVKESK. J gave up 6 bases and V 2 bases, and 12 bases lay outside the gene matches. This CDR3 is built from 18 residues. CDR3 sequence reads: CASSQKIFGTSGEKTQYF. The CDR3 nucleotides are TGTGCCAGCAGCCAAAAAATCTTTGGGACTAGCGGGGAAAAGACCCAGTACTTC.

The rearrangement joins TRBV3-1 (or the pseudogene TRBV3-2) to TRBJ2-7; D may be TRBD2 (5 bases). This CDR3 spans 13 amino acids. Trimming pared 4 bases from V and 7 bases from J, leaving 14 bases between. Germline assignment: CDR1 LGHDT and CDR2 YNNKEL (reference sequence). The CDR3 spells CASSLSGPGEQYF. The CDR3 DNA follows: TGTGCCAGCAGCCTCTCCGGGCCGGGGGAGCAGTACTTC.

The V call is TRBV2, the J call TRBJ1-2; tentatively, D is TRBD1 (5 bases). The germline CDR1 and CDR2 sequences are SNHLY and FYNNEI. This CDR3 contains 14 residues. With 0 bases removed from V and 6 bases from J, the gap between germline ends came to 11 bases. CDR3 nucleotides: TGTGCCAGCAGTGAAGCTCAGGGATTCAATGGCTACACCTTC. It yields the protein CASSEAQGFNGYTF.

On this clone: Germline and junction disagree at one end, which may indicate a read error. The V and J genes are TRBV19 and TRBJ1-2, with a tentative D call TRBD1 (5 bases). This CDR3 spans 13 amino acids. The germline CDR1 and CDR2 sequences are LNHDA and SQIVND (reference sequence). The CDR3, as DNA: TGTGCCAGTAGTATACTTTGGGACTCTACTCTCTACTTC. It is translated as CASSILWDSTLYF.

This chain's CDR3 is CASSPGDGSNQPQHF. CDR3 sequence (DNA): TGTGCCAGCAGCCCGGGAGACGGGAGCAATCAGCCCCAGCATTTT. The genes are TRBV7-9 and TRBJ1-5; D remains ambiguous. V lost 5 bases and J lost 1, with 12 bases in between. The CDR3 runs to 15 residues. CDR1 and CDR2 from the germline V gene are SEHNR and FQNEAQ (reference sequence).

The chain joins TRBV7-6 to TRBJ2-5; a weak D match, TRBD1 (6 bases). Germline CDR1 reads SGHVS; CDR2 reads FNYEAQ. V was cut by 1 base and J by 2 bases, with 11 bases left in between. This CDR3 has 15 amino acids. The CDR3 reads CASSLDRARQETQYF. The CDR3 DNA follows: TGTGCCAGCAGCTTAGACAGGGCCCGACAAGAGACCCAGTACTTC.

The chain couples TRBV30 to TRBJ1-4; the D gene is possibly TRBD1 (5 bases). Germline CDR1 GTSNPN, CDR2 SVGIG (reference sequence). The CDR3 totals 13 residues. The germline V and J ends were trimmed by 0 bases and 12 bases, with 14 bases remaining between them. CDR3 sequence (DNA): TGTGCCTGGAGTGTGGGGCCCACGAGTGAACTGTTTTTT. Amino acid sequence: CAWSVGPTSELFF.

The CDR3 protein is CASSKQGAADNEQFF. CDR3 DNA: TGTGCCAGCAGTAAACAGGGGGCAGCGGACAATGAGCAGTTCTTC. The rearrangement uses TRBV6-2 or TRBV6-3 and TRBJ2-1; TRBD1 aligns across 9 bases. The junction had 7 bases not matched to a gene; V was cut back by 5 bases and J by 5 bases. Germline CDR1 MNHEY, CDR2 SVGEGT. The CDR3 spans 15 residues.

The rearrangement uses TRBV11-2 and TRBJ2-6; TRBD2 might be the D (6 bases). This CDR3 has 19 residues. CDR1 and CDR2 from the germline V gene are SGHAT and FQNNGV. Trimming shortened V by 6 bases and J by 0 bases, and 21 bases separated the two germline ends. The CDR3 sequence is CASRGLTSTSLSGANVLTF. The CDR3 DNA reads TGTGCCAGCAGGGGACTGACAAGCACCTCGCTCTCTGGGGCCAACGTCCTGACTTTC. The full variable domain, its missing parts supplied by reference TRBV11-2 and TRBJ2-6, is EAGVAQSPRYKIIEKRQSVAFWCNPISGHATLYWYQQILGQGPKLLIQFQNNGVVDDSQLPKDRFSAERLKGVDSTLKIQPAKLEDSAVYLCASRGLTSTSLSGANVLTFGAGSRLTVL.

The chain uses TRBV3-1 (or the pseudogene TRBV3-2) and TRBJ1-2; TRBD1 might be the D (5 bases). The CDR3 runs to 13 residues. The germline V and J ends were trimmed by 1 base and 8 bases, with 11 bases remaining between them. CDR1 is LGHDT and CDR2 is YNNKEL in the germline V gene (reference sequence). This chain's CDR3 is CASSQVGRAGYTF. DNA of the CDR3: TGTGCCAGCAGCCAAGTTGGCAGGGCGGGCTACACCTTC.

CDR3 DNA sequence: TGTGCCAGCAGCGCCGACAGCTCTGGGGCCAACGTCCTGACTTTC. This encodes CASSADSSGANVLTF. V gene TRBV2 combines with J gene TRBJ2-6; D is possibly TRBD1 (5 bases). The CDR3 is 15 residues long. V lost 6 bases and J lost 0, with 9 bases in between. The germline gives CDR1 SNHLY, CDR2 FYNNEI. The variable domain in full, with the rest retrieved from reference TRBV2 and TRBJ2-6, is EPEVTQTPSHQVTQMGQEVILRCVPISNHLYFYWYRQILGQKVEFLVSFYNNEISEKSEIFDDQFSVERPDGSNFTLKIRSTKLEDSAMYFCASSADSSGANVLTFGAGSRLTVL.